The 32 T cell receptor beta chains presented below share a single source sample, sequenced in a study of T cells in Graves' hyperthyroidism and ophthalmopathy. It was RNA transcripts that yielded the amplified TCR beta CDR3 regions. The study used the HTBI primer set for a first-round RT-PCR of the TCR CDR3. One entry per CDR3 protein results from TCRdb running MiXCR on the multiplex PCR reads. The table lists around 700,000 distinct CDR3 sequences, 35% of them singletons. Sequenced input: blood. The receptors were gathered from a middle-aged woman with Graves' hyperthyroidism.

This clonotype showed up just a few times. This sequence joins TRBV20-1 and TRBJ1-5; D uncertain. CDR1 and CDR2 (germline): DFQATT, SNEGSKA (reference sequence). The V end was cut by 4 bases, the J end by 4 bases, with 11 bases between. This CDR3 contains 13 residues. This chain's CDR3 is CSATLSENQPQHF. The CDR3 DNA reads TGCAGTGCTACGTTAAGTGAGAATCAGCCCCAGCATTTT.

The CDR3 is CASSLSGNSEAFF. CDR3 DNA: TGTGCCAGCAGTTTATCGGGGAATTCTGAAGCTTTCTTT. V is TRBV27 and J is TRBJ1-1; D ambiguous. This CDR3 region has 13 residues. V was clipped by 0 bases and J by 6 bases, with 8 bases between them. The germline V gene has CDR1 MNHEY and CDR2 SMNVEV (reference sequence).

This chain joins TRBV12-3 or TRBV12-4 and TRBJ2-5; TRBD2 matches 7 bases. The length of the CDR3 is 15 residues. V lost 5 bases, J lost 2 bases, and 8 bases stayed unmatched. The CDR3 loop is CASSTSPGGQETQYF. CDR3 coding DNA: TGTGCCAGCAGTACCTCGCCGGGGGGACAAGAGACCCAGTACTTC.

The chain has TRBV2 and TRBJ2-7; TRBD1 aligns across 7 bases. Germline V lookup: CDR1 SNHLY, CDR2 FYNNEI. J lost 3 bases, V lost 6 bases, and 5 bases had no gene match. The CDR3 loop spans 13 amino acids. CDR3 residues: CASRARDSYEQYF. DNA for the CDR3: TGTGCCAGCAGGGCTCGGGACAGCTACGAGCAGTACTTC.

A few counts support this clonotype. The V and J genes are TRBV4-1 and TRBJ1-1; possibly TRBD1 for D (6 bases). This CDR3 contains 15 residues. The germline V gene has CDR1 MGHRA and CDR2 YSYEKL. V was clipped by 4 bases and J by 1 base, with 13 bases between them. The CDR3 sequence: CASSPTTGTNTEAFF. Here the CDR3 DNA reads TGCGCCAGCAGCCCAACGACAGGCACGAACACTGAAGCTTTCTTT.

The genes are TRBV7-6 and TRBJ1-1; TRBD1 is a possible D gene (6 bases). V dropped 6 bases and J dropped 1 base, with 12 bases sitting between them. There are 14 residues in the CDR3. Germline lookup yields CDR1 SGHVS and CDR2 FNYEAQ. DNA for the CDR3: TGTGCCAGCAGTTTGCACAGGGCGAACACTGAAGCTTTCTTT. It is translated as CASSLHRANTEAFF.

This chain uses TRBV20-1 with TRBJ1-1, with TRBD1 as a possible D gene (5 bases). The CDR3 runs 10 residues. Trimming took off 5 bases at V and 10 bases at J, with 11 bases between the two ends. Germline V gives CDR1 DFQATT, CDR2 SNEGSKA (reference sequence). CDR3 nucleotides: TGCAGTGCTCCCCAGGGTGGAGCTTTCTTT. It codes for CSAPQGGAFF.

A remark on this clonotype: A read error likely explains this, since a far larger clone differs by one base. The rearrangement links TRBV19 to TRBJ1-5; TRBD1 aligns across 7 bases. Germline V lookup: CDR1 LNHDA, CDR2 SQIVND (reference sequence). V lost 5 bases to trimming and J lost 6 bases; unmatched junction nucleotides: 7. This CDR3 spans 14 amino acids. CDR3 region: CASSQGAGGQPQHF. CDR3 nucleotide sequence: TGTGCCAGTAGTCAAGGGGCAGGGGGTCAGCCCCAGCATTTT.

The chain combines TRBV12-3 or TRBV12-4 with TRBJ2-7; 13 nucleotides agree with TRBD2. CDR3 length equals 14 residues. V was pared by 6 bases and J by 6 bases, with 5 bases of the junction left unmatched. In DNA form, the CDR3 reads TGTGCCAGCAGCTGGGGACTAGCGGGGCCCGAGCAGTACTTC. Amino acid sequence: CASSWGLAGPEQYF.

The rearrangement links TRBV4-1 to TRBJ1-2; D is perhaps TRBD1 (5 bases). V lost 4 bases and J lost 7, with 19 bases in between. The CDR3 sequence is 15 residues long. Looked up from germline, CDR1 is MGHRA and CDR2 is YSYEKL. This CDR3 is CASSLRQGSEGGYTF. CDR3 nucleotide sequence: TGCGCCAGCAGCCTACGGCAGGGATCGGAGGGTGGCTACACCTTC.

The chain employs TRBV7-9 and TRBJ1-4; D is unclear. The CDR3 has 15 amino acids. CDR1 is SEHNR, CDR2 FQNEAQ, per germline (reference sequence). V was clipped by 5 bases and J by 6 bases, with 16 bases between them. The CDR3 spells CASSLGPTGDEKLFF. The DNA of the CDR3 is TGTGCCAGCAGCCTTGGACCTACCGGAGATGAAAAACTGTTTTTT.

The table lists this clonotype with many counts. The chain uses TRBV10-1 and TRBJ2-7; 10 bases are a match to TRBD2. Germline CDR1 WNHNN, CDR2 SYGVQD (reference sequence). Trimming cost V 2 bases and J 7 bases; bases outside gene matches: 11. This CDR3 is built from 16 residues. In DNA, the CDR3 is TGCGCCAGCAGTGAGCCTCGGTCAGCGGGGGGGAATGAGCAGTACTTC. Protein product: CASSEPRSAGGNEQYF.

The chain combines TRBV7-3 with TRBJ1-4; D is uncertain. Germline V gene sequence: CDR1 SGHTA, CDR2 FQGTGA. The CDR3 covers 14 residues. V lost 3 bases to trimming and J lost 7 bases, with 12 bases between them. The CDR3 DNA is TGTGCCAGCAGCTTTCGGATTCAAAGTGAAAAACTGTTTTTT. The encoded protein is CASSFRIQSEKLFF.

This clonotype was observed a handful of times. This chain uses TRBV11-2 with TRBJ2-5, with 7 bases that match TRBD2. This CDR3 is 15 amino acids long. The trim removed 2 bases at V and 5 bases at J, leaving 8 bases unmatched. From germline, CDR1 is SGHAT and CDR2 FQNNGV. CDR3 DNA sequence: TGTGCCAGCAGCTTAAGAAGGACTAGTTGGGAGACCCAGTACTTC. Its protein product is CASSLRRTSWETQYF.

The rearrangement joins TRBV2 to TRBJ1-2, with D unclear. Germline CDR1 and CDR2: SNHLY and FYNNEI. The CDR3 has 15 amino acids. V was pared by 3 bases and J by 0 bases, with 11 bases between. The CDR3 coding sequence is TGTGCCAGCAGTGAGACGCAGTTAGCTAACTATGGCTACACCTTC. Its translation: CASSETQLANYGYTF.

The CDR3 protein is CSVDDGVGEQYF. In DNA, the CDR3 is TGCAGCGTTGACGACGGGGTTGGCGAGCAGTACTTC. V usage is TRBV29-1 and J usage is TRBJ2-7, with a weak D call TRBD2 (5 bases). Trimming cost V 3 bases and J 6 bases, with 12 bases left between them. In germline, CDR1 is SQVTM, CDR2 ANQGSEA. This CDR3 is 12 amino acids long.

This clonotype has at least ten counts. Since the CDR3 does not end with the conserved phenylalanine or tryptophan, this likely comes from a read error. The DNA is left out, because the CDR3 cannot be placed on it with certainty; the CDR3 is given as TCRdb lists it. CDR3 protein: CASSLGSEENGFV. This chain uses TRBV13 with TRBJ1-2. Looked up from germline, CDR1 is PRHDT and CDR2 is FYEKMQ (reference sequence). The CDR3 contains 13 residues when both ends are counted.

This chain uses TRBV7-2 with TRBJ2-7, with TRBD2 identical over 14 bases. TRBJ2-1 explains the end of the DNA better; the J call may be wrong. This CDR3 contains 16 residues. CDR1 and CDR2 (germline): SGHTA, FQGNSA. CDR3 sequence reads: CASSPRTSGRWGEQFF. The CDR3 DNA reads as TGTGCCAGCAGCCCTCGGACTAGCGGGAGGTGGGGTGAGCAGTTCTTC.

The chain combines TRBV2 with TRBJ2-7; the D is unclear. The CDR3 totals 13 residues. Per germline, CDR1 SNHLY and CDR2 FYNNEI. V gave up 10 bases and J gave up 1 base, with 14 bases separating them. CDR3 DNA: TGTGCCAACAGCTACGGCAGGTCCTACGAGCAGTACTTC. This translates into CANSYGRSYEQYF.

V gene TRBV29-1 combines with J gene TRBJ2-7; 9 bases match TRBD2. V was clipped by 7 bases and J by 5 bases; unmatched bases: 9. The CDR3 is 13 residues long. Germline CDR1 and CDR2: SQVTM and ANQGSEA. In nucleotides, the CDR3 is TGCAGCGCCCGTAGCGGGAGAAACCACGAGCAGTACTTC. Amino acid sequence: CSARSGRNHEQYF.

Of note for this clonotype: A much larger clonotype is one base distant, so this may be a read error. V usage is TRBV9 and J usage is TRBJ1-5; 7 bases are shared with TRBD1. The germline V gene encodes CDR1 SGDLS and CDR2 YYNGEE. V was clipped by 0 bases and J by 0 bases; unmatched bases: 0. The CDR3 consists of 15 residues. CDR3 residues: CASSVGQGSNQPQHF. CDR3 DNA sequence: TGTGCCAGCAGCGTAGGACAGGGTAGCAATCAGCCCCAGCATTTT. Full variable domain (outside the CDR3, taken from reference TRBV9 and TRBJ1-5): DSGVTQTPKHLITATGQRVTLRCSPRSGDLSVYWYQQSLDQGLQFLIQYYNGEERAKGNILERFSAQQFPDLHSELNLSSLELGDSALYFCASSVGQGSNQPQHFGDGTRLSIL.

A word on this clonotype: The junction differs from germline at one of its ends, possibly a read error. The rearrangement links TRBV4-1 to TRBJ1-5, with 7 nucleotides matching TRBD1. Germline V CDR1 and CDR2: MGHRA, YSYEKL. The CDR3 is 14 amino acids. The CDR3 reads CASTKDRSNQPQHF. CDR3 sequence (DNA): TGTGCCAGCACCAAGGACAGGAGCAATCAGCCCCAGCATTTT.

Many counts were recorded for this clonotype. This chain links TRBV9 with TRBJ1-2; no clear D gene. The V end was cut by 0 bases, the J end by 3 bases, with 9 bases between. There are 14 residues in the CDR3. From germline, CDR1 is SGDLS and CDR2 YYNGEE. The CDR3 DNA reads as TGTGCCAGCAGCGTAGAGGCCCTGGACTATGGCTACACCTTC. Its translation: CASSVEALDYGYTF.

This clonotype has just a few counts. The chain has TRBV5-6 and TRBJ1-2; D is unresolved. Germline assignment: CDR1 SGHDT and CDR2 YYEEEE. The CDR3 consists of 17 residues. V was cut by 4 bases and J by 8 bases, with 27 bases left in between. CDR3 region: CASSPLPDVFLTQGYTF. CDR3 bases: TGTGCCAGCAGCCCCCTCCCAGACGTCTTCCTAACTCAGGGCTACACCTTC.

A remark on this clonotype: A much larger clone sits a single nucleotide away, making a read error possible. This chain connects TRBV12-3 or TRBV12-4 to TRBJ1-6, with D possibly being TRBD1 (5 bases). Trimming removed 3 bases at V and 10 bases at J, with 16 bases between. The CDR3 has 15 residues. Here the CDR3 DNA reads TGTGCCAGCAGTTTTTCACAGGCGGGAGGGTCACCCCTCCACTTT. This gives the protein CASSFSQAGGSPLHF.

The V and J genes are TRBV6-5 and TRBJ2-3; no clear D gene. The length of the CDR3 is 11 residues. CDR1 is MNHEY and CDR2 is SVGAGI in the germline V gene. V lost 6 bases, J lost 4 bases, and 5 bases lay in between. The CDR3 DNA sequence: TGTGCCAGCAGACACGCAGATACGCAGTATTTT. Its protein product is CASRHADTQYF.

The CDR3 DNA reads as TGTGCCAGTCCTCCTCGGGCAGGGGGCTTAGAAAAACTGTTTTTT. Translating it yields CASPPRAGGLEKLFF. The J gene is TRBJ1-4, the V gene TRBV6-1; 8 bases fit TRBD1. CDR1 MNHNS and CDR2 SASEGT come from the germline V gene. The CDR3 consists of 15 residues. J lost 8 bases, V lost 9 bases, and 14 bases had no gene match.

The chain is built from TRBV12-3 or TRBV12-4 and TRBJ1-1; possibly TRBD1 for D (6 bases). V gave up 4 bases and J gave up 4 bases, with 16 bases separating them. This CDR3 region has 15 residues. The CDR3 bases are TGTGCCAGCAGTTGGGGGGGGGCCGTCGGCACTGAAGCTTTCTTT. It specifies CASSWGGAVGTEAFF.

The chain has TRBV9 and TRBJ2-7; D perhaps matches TRBD2 (6 bases). The germline V gene encodes CDR1 SGDLS and CDR2 YYNGEE. CDR3 length: 15 residues. V lost 1 base, J lost 9 bases, and 20 bases lay in between. The CDR3 is CASSVTRESYSGQYF. The CDR3 region has the DNA TGTGCCAGCAGCGTAACGAGGGAGAGCTATAGCGGGCAGTACTTC.

J is TRBJ2-7 and V is TRBV7-6, with TRBD1 matching 8 bases. CDR1 is SGHVS, CDR2 FNYEAQ, per germline. The junction had 5 bases not matched to a gene; V was cut back by 1 base and J by 6 bases. The CDR3 runs 14 residues. CDR3 sequence reads: CASSLGTGISEQYF. Written as DNA, the CDR3 is TGTGCCAGCAGCTTAGGGACAGGGATTTCCGAGCAGTACTTC.

In this sample, this clonotype turned up a few times. The chain links TRBV6-6 to TRBJ2-7, with unresolved D. CDR1 is MNHNY, CDR2 SVGAGI, per germline (reference sequence). The CDR3 is 17 residues long. Trimming pared 5 bases from V and 3 bases from J, leaving 23 bases between. CDR3 DNA sequence: TGTGCCAGCAGTGAATACAGCCCACGGTCCTCATACTACGAGCAGTACTTC. Its protein is CASSEYSPRSSYYEQYF.

The chain employs TRBV2 and TRBJ1-2; 7 positions match TRBD1. Per germline, CDR1 SNHLY and CDR2 FYNNEI. The CDR3 is 15 residues long. J was trimmed by 4 bases and V by 8 bases; bases with no gene match: 13. DNA for the CDR3: TGTGCCAGCTCACCACAGGGGCGCAGTAGCTATGGCTACACCTTC. Translating gives CASSPQGRSSYGYTF.